This T cell receptor (beta chain) was identified in a study of CD8+ T cells in alopecia areata. Study context: Disease severity was quantified as SALT score of affected scalp area.

Treatment indicated: oral pan-JAK inhibitor, 5-10 mg twice daily. The CDR3 sequence is 13 residues long. Germline-derived CDR1 and CDR2 are SGHDN and FVKESK. The V end was cut by 2 bases, the J end by 3 bases, with 7 bases between. Sequencing used cDNA as its template, made by extracting RNA and reverse transcribing it. Produced via immunoSEQ multiplex PCR; TCRdb's table is partial and in-frame only. Altogether approximately 200,000 clones are present, about three fifths being singletons, with the ten largest covering around 3.2%. J is TRBJ1-1 and V is TRBV14, with D unclear. This receptor was obtained from a human donor with alopecia areata. Here the sequenced sample was CD4+ T cells sorted from blood, taken at week 4, from a patient treated with tofacitinib. The CDR3 spells CASSQLPDTEAFF. The CDR3 bases are TGTGCCAGCAGCCAACTACCGGACACTGAAGCTTTCTTT.